This passage covers 3 T cell receptor beta chains from one sample sequenced in a study of OX40 agonist ivuxolimab in advanced cancers. Assay: immunoSEQ multiplex PCR; the TCRdb copy retains only in-frame clones and omits some. The table shows 84,000 or so clones, with 88% occurring only once. The input for sequencing was CD4+ or CD8+ T cells sorted from blood, taken in a trial of the OX40 agonist ivuxolimab. The receptors were gathered from an adult with an advanced solid tumor such as melanoma, head and neck, liver or kidney cancer.

This chain joins TRBV6-5 and TRBJ2-7; D is uncertain. The CDR3 has 13 residues. The V and J ends lost 5 bases and 4 bases respectively, with 12 bases between them. From germline, CDR1 is MNHEY and CDR2 SVGAGI. CDR3 coding DNA: TGTGCCAGCAGTCGGGTCGGAACATACGAGCAGTACTTC. This gives the protein CASSRVGTYEQYF.

The CDR3 sequence is CASSQDLRGFSSGNTIYF. The CDR3 DNA sequence: TGCGCCAGCAGCCAAGACCTGAGAGGTTTCAGCTCTGGAAACACCATATATTTT. The V gene is TRBV4-1, the J gene TRBJ1-3; D uncertain. The CDR3 runs to 18 residues. In germline, CDR1 is MGHRA, CDR2 YSYEKL. Trimming stripped 0 bases from V and 0 bases from J, with 15 bases between.

V usage is TRBV14 and J usage is TRBJ2-7, with D perhaps assigned TRBD1 or TRBD2 (5 bases each). Trimming stripped 4 bases from V and 2 bases from J, with 12 bases between. Germline values: CDR1 SGHDN, CDR2 FVKESK. The CDR3 spans 14 residues. In DNA form, the CDR3 reads TGTGCCAGCAGCCCCAGGGTGGGGGCCTACGAGCAGTACTTC. It encodes CASSPRVGAYEQYF.